The 23 T cell receptor beta chains below all came from one sample that was sequenced in a study of cytomegalovirus exposure and HLA in healthy donors. 60 Vbeta and 13 Jbeta primers were used in PCR. Data came from immunoSEQ multiplex PCR; TCRdb stores just in-frame clones and leaves some out. The table has about 77,000 clones, around three quarters seen once. The specimen was PBMCs. All receptors derive from a man aged 35-49 years in good health and CMV-seronegative.

The CDR3 spells CASSPGGGKSQPQHF. CDR3 in DNA: TGCGCCAGCAGCCCGGGCGGGGGGAAAAGTCAGCCCCAGCATTTT. The rearrangement links TRBV5-1 to TRBJ1-5, with a possible D match to TRBD1 (5 bases). V lost 4 bases to trimming and J lost 6 bases, with 17 bases between them. CDR3 size: 15 residues. Germline assignment: CDR1 SGHRS and CDR2 YFSETQ.

This rearrangement joins TRBV7-8 to TRBJ2-1, with 9 bases identical to TRBD2. The germline V gene has CDR1 SGHVS and CDR2 FQNEAQ. The CDR3 runs to 16 residues. Unmatched junction bases numbered 8, after V lost 1 base and J lost 7 bases. CDR3 DNA: TGTGCCAGCAGCTTAGGGGCTAGCGGGGTTGAGAATGAGCAGTTCTTC. It yields the protein CASSLGASGVENEQFF. Looking up the rest from reference TRBV7-8 and TRBJ2-1 gives the full variable domain: GAGVSQSPRYKVAKRGQDVALRCDPISGHVSLFWYQQALGQGPEFLTYFQNEAQLDKSGLPSDRFFAERPEGSVSTLKIQRTQQEDSAVYLCASSLGASGVENEQFFGPGTRLTVL.

J is TRBJ2-1 and V is TRBV9; 7 bases align to TRBD2. There are 16 residues in the CDR3. Unmatched junction bases numbered 6, after V lost 1 base and J lost 2 bases. Germline values: CDR1 SGDLS, CDR2 YYNGEE. The CDR3 loop is CASSVSPAGTYNEQFF. CDR3 nucleotide sequence: TGTGCCAGCAGCGTATCCCCAGCGGGAACCTACAATGAGCAGTTCTTC.

The chain combines TRBV18 with TRBJ1-5, with TRBD1 matching over 7 bases. The CDR3 spans 18 residues. The V gene end was trimmed by 4 bases and the J gene end by 2 bases; junction bases not matched to a gene: 14. Germline V gene lookup returns CDR1 KGHSH and CDR2 LQKENI. CDR3 amino acids: CASSRSQGTRKGNQPQHF. The CDR3 DNA sequence: TGTGCCAGCTCACGTTCACAGGGGACTCGGAAAGGCAATCAGCCCCAGCATTTT. The full variable domain, rest sourced from reference TRBV18 and TRBJ1-5, is NAGVMQNPRHLVRRRGQEARLRCSPMKGHSHVYWYRQLPEEGLKFMVYLQKENIIDESGMPKERFSAEFPKEGPSILRIQQVVRGDSAAYFCASSRSQGTRKGNQPQHFGDGTRLSIL.

The rearrangement uses TRBV28 and TRBJ2-7; D is perhaps TRBD2 (6 bases). The CDR3 contains 21 residues. Trimming removed 3 bases at V and 3 bases at J, with 33 bases between. Looked up from germline, CDR1 is MDHEN and CDR2 is SYDVKM. The chain's CDR3 is CASSFSPWREVGGTDHYEQYF. The CDR3 DNA follows: TGTGCCAGCAGTTTCTCCCCATGGCGAGAGGTGGGAGGAACGGATCACTACGAGCAGTACTTC.

V usage is TRBV19 and J usage is TRBJ2-2, with 9 bases identical to TRBD1. CDR3 length: 16 amino acids. The junction had 11 bases not matched to a gene; V was cut back by 7 bases and J by 5 bases. Germline V CDR1 and CDR2: LNHDA, SQIVND (reference sequence). As DNA, the CDR3 is TGTGCCAGTACTATTTGGACAGGGGCCGATACCGGGGAGCTGTTTTTT. Protein product: CASTIWTGADTGELFF. The full variable domain, in which reference TRBV19 and TRBJ2-2 provide the parts outside the CDR3, is DGGITQSPKYLFRKEGQNVTLSCEQNLNHDAMYWYRQDPGQGLRLIYYSQIVNDFQKGDIAEGYSVSREKKESFPLTVTSAQKNPTAFYLCASTIWTGADTGELFFGEGSRLTVL.

This clone was seen only once. The V call is TRBV5-1, the J call TRBJ2-7; tentative D call: TRBD1 (5 bases). The CDR3 sequence is 14 residues long. The germline V gene encodes CDR1 SGHRS and CDR2 YFSETQ. V dropped 2 bases and J dropped 5 bases, with 14 bases sitting between them. Written as DNA, the CDR3 is TGCGCCAGCAGCTTTGGGCCAGGGATCCACGAGCAGTACTTC. Protein sequence: CASSFGPGIHEQYF.

V and J are TRBV29-1 and TRBJ1-2, with TRBD1 matching over 7 bases. This CDR3 comprises 12 residues. V trimming: 7 bases; J trimming: 5 bases; junction bases outside the gene matches: 7. From germline, CDR1 is SQVTM and CDR2 ANQGSEA. DNA for the CDR3: TGCAGCGACCAGACAGGGCAATATGGCTACACCTTC. Translated: CSDQTGQYGYTF.

This chain connects TRBV5-1 to TRBJ2-3, with a weak D call TRBD2 (6 bases). Germline loops: CDR1 SGHRS, CDR2 YFSETQ. The CDR3 totals 16 residues. Trimming cost V 4 bases and J 0 bases, with 15 bases left between them. In DNA form, the CDR3 reads TGCGCCAGCAGCCCAGGACCGGGGACTAGCACAGATACGCAGTATTTT. Residues: CASSPGPGTSTDTQYF.

The CDR3 coding sequence is TGCGCCAGCAGCCAAGCTATTAGCGGGGGCGATGAGCAGTTCTTC. This encodes CASSQAISGGDEQFF. The chain joins TRBV4-3 to TRBJ2-1; 9 bases align to TRBD2. Germline values: CDR1 LGHNA, CDR2 YSLEER. V was pared by 1 base and J by 8 bases, with 6 bases of the junction left unmatched. The CDR3 totals 15 residues.

The chain combines TRBV2 with TRBJ2-7; D not certain. Germline V CDR1 and CDR2: SNHLY, FYNNEI. Deletions cut 7 bases from V and 4 bases from J, with 8 bases between. The CDR3 runs to 11 residues. The CDR3 sequence: CASTSRYEQYF. The CDR3 coding sequence is TGTGCCAGCACCTCGCGGTACGAGCAGTACTTC.

J is TRBJ2-5 and V is TRBV28, with 7 nucleotides matching TRBD2. V shed 6 bases and J 5 bases; nucleotides not matched to a gene: 6. The germline gives CDR1 MDHEN, CDR2 SYDVKM. CDR3 length: 13 residues. The CDR3 DNA is TGTGCCAGCAGGACTAGCTTTTTTGAGACCCAGTACTTC. Translated: CASRTSFFETQYF.

CDR3: CASSFGQIYEQYF. DNA for the CDR3: TGTGCCAGCAGCTTCGGACAGATATACGAGCAGTACTTC. J is TRBJ2-7 and V is TRBV5-8; a weak D match, TRBD1 (6 bases). Trimming cost V 2 bases and J 4 bases, with 10 bases left between them. CDR3 length equals 13 residues. Germline CDR1 is SGHTS and CDR2 is YDEGEE.

The chain recombines TRBV28 with TRBJ1-3; 9 nucleotides agree with TRBD1. V lost 5 bases, J lost 3 bases, and 5 bases stayed unmatched. CDR3 length: 15 residues. Germline V gene data show CDR1 as MDHEN and CDR2 as SYDVKM. CDR3 coding DNA: TGTGCCAGCAGTCCCGGGACAGGGTTTGGAAACACCATATATTTT. Protein sequence: CASSPGTGFGNTIYF.

This rearrangement joins TRBV9 to TRBJ2-5; D remains unclear. CDR1 is SGDLS and CDR2 is YYNGEE in the germline V gene. V was cut by 1 base and J by 2 bases, with 6 bases left in between. This CDR3 comprises 13 residues. Written as DNA, the CDR3 is TGTGCCAGCAGCGTATGGCAGCAAGAGACCCAGTACTTC. Protein sequence: CASSVWQQETQYF.

A note on this clone: At the DNA level, this CDR3 is encoded by other sequences in the same sample as well. V and J are TRBV29-1 and TRBJ2-7; TRBD1 might be the D (5 bases). The CDR3 length is 18 residues. Trimming took off 0 bases at V and 4 bases at J, with 25 bases between the two ends. Germline V CDR1 and CDR2: SQVTM, ANQGSEA. DNA of the CDR3: TGCAGCGTTGAAGATTCAATCCTGACAGCTCTCAAGGCTTACGAGCAGTACTTC. Translation: CSVEDSILTALKAYEQYF.

The rearrangement links TRBV30 to TRBJ1-1; D unresolved. The CDR3 runs to 17 residues. Germline V gene sequence: CDR1 GTSNPN, CDR2 SVGIG (reference sequence). Trimming took 3 bases from V and 0 from J, leaving 20 bases between them. DNA for the CDR3: TGTGCCTGGAGCGGTACAGCATTTAGGCGGGTGAACACTGAAGCTTTCTTT. Protein sequence: CAWSGTAFRRVNTEAFF.

The V and J genes are TRBV28 and TRBJ1-2; D call uncertain. Germline CDR1 is MDHEN and CDR2 is SYDVKM. The V and J ends lost 6 bases and 2 bases respectively, with 16 bases between them. The CDR3 loop spans 15 amino acids. The CDR3 region has the DNA TGTGCCAGCAGAATGCTCCGGGATCTGAACTATGGCTACACCTTC. It yields the protein CASRMLRDLNYGYTF.

The chain employs TRBV18 and TRBJ1-1, with D possibly being TRBD1 (6 bases). Germline CDR1 KGHSH, CDR2 LQKENI. CDR3 size: 14 residues. V lost 1 base, J lost 5 bases, and 11 bases lay in between. CDR3 amino acids: CASSPRSGDTEAFF. The CDR3 DNA is TGTGCCAGCTCACCACGGTCAGGGGATACTGAAGCTTTCTTT.

This chain joins TRBV18 and TRBJ1-1, with TRBD1 matching over 9 bases. The CDR3 is made up of 16 amino acids. The germline V gene has CDR1 KGHSH and CDR2 LQKENI. Unmatched junction bases numbered 6, after V lost 3 bases and J lost 1 base. DNA of the CDR3: TGTGCCAGCTCACCGGACAGGGGTGGATGGAACACTGAAGCTTTCTTT. As protein: CASSPDRGGWNTEAFF.

This chain uses TRBV7-8 with TRBJ2-5; 9 nucleotides align to TRBD2. Germline V CDR1 and CDR2: SGHVS, FQNEAQ. V lost 5 bases and J lost 7; bases outside the gene matches: 8. This CDR3 region has 14 residues. CDR3 in amino acids: CASSPAGGTGTQYF. The CDR3 DNA is TGTGCCAGCAGCCCCGCGGGGGGGACCGGGACCCAGTACTTC.

The rearrangement joins TRBV7-8 to TRBJ1-1; 7 bases are shared with TRBD1. V dropped 4 bases and J dropped 0; count of bases not matched to a gene: 8. The length of the CDR3 is 16 residues. The germline gives CDR1 SGHVS, CDR2 FQNEAQ. CDR3 DNA: TGTGCCAGCAGCTCGATAGACAGGGTCATGAACACTGAAGCTTTCTTT. The encoded protein is CASSSIDRVMNTEAFF.

The chain uses TRBV6-6 and TRBJ1-2, with 9 bases fitting TRBD1. After removal of 6 bases from V and 3 bases from J, the junction contained 8 bases not matched to a gene. CDR1 is MNHNY, CDR2 SVGAGI, per germline (reference sequence). This CDR3 has 15 amino acids. The CDR3 reads CASSRPDRGDYGYTF. Here the CDR3 DNA reads TGTGCCAGCAGCCGTCCTGACAGGGGGGACTATGGCTACACCTTC.